This T cell receptor (beta chain) was obtained from a study of a mutant IDH1 vaccine in newly diagnosed glioma. Here immunoSEQ multiplex PCR was the method, and the copy in TCRdb shows in-frame clones only, minus some. The sample has under 70,000 clones, 84% seen once. With 5 bases clipped from V and 5 bases from J, the junction kept 8 bases outside the gene matches. Germline V gene sequence: CDR1 MNHEY, CDR2 SVGAGI. The CDR3 has 14 residues. As to time point: week 23, last vaccination. Every vaccination contained 300 ug of the mutant IDH1 20-mer peptide and was paired with topical imiquimod. In regard to this clone: Its specificity is not known.

The sample was PBMCs, taken from a glioma patient whose treatment included an IDH1 peptide vaccine. This clonotype originated in a man aged 18 to 30 with glioma. The chain has TRBV6-5 and TRBJ1-2; 7 bases line up with TRBD1. CDR3 DNA sequence: TGTGCCAGCAGTGGGGGGACAGCGAGGTATGGCTACACCTTC. This encodes CASSGGTARYGYTF.